The clone carrying this T cell receptor beta chain occurred a few times. The data were taken from a study of T cells in Graves' hyperthyroidism and ophthalmopathy. Amplification targeted TCR beta CDR3 regions from RNA transcripts. A set of HTBI primers served as the primers for a first-round RT-PCR of the TCR CDR3. Using its own MiXCR run on the multiplex PCR reads, TCRdb lists one record per CDR3 protein. The repertoire holds hundreds of thousands of distinct CDR3 sequences, with approximately 14% as singletons. In germline, CDR1 is SGHAT, CDR2 FQNNGV. V lost 2 bases, J lost 2 bases, and 4 bases stayed unmatched. The CDR3 is 15 amino acids.

The sample taken for sequencing was blood. The TCR originated in a woman between 40 and 55 years old with Graves' ophthalmopathy. This chain joins TRBV11-2 and TRBJ2-3; 7 nucleotides line up with TRBD2. The CDR3 loop is CASSLWRGSTDTQYF. In nucleotides, the CDR3 is TGTGCCAGCAGCTTATGGCGGGGGTCCACAGATACGCAGTATTTT.